The 22 T cell receptor beta chains given below trace back to one sample, sequenced in a study of blood T cell repertoires in COVID-19. TCRdb's table, derived via immunoSEQ multiplex PCR, lists solely in-frame clones and lacks some. The sample has over 15,000 clones; roughly 90% are singletons. Sequencing used peripheral blood. These receptors came from a human donor in a cohort sampled during active COVID-19. The donor label of this sample is uncertain.

The chain combines TRBV3-1 (or the pseudogene TRBV3-2) with TRBJ2-1; 8 nucleotides line up with TRBD1. V shed 0 bases, J shed 6 bases, and the junction held 7 bases outside the gene matches. The CDR3 contains 16 residues. Germline loops: CDR1 LGHDT, CDR2 YNNKEL (reference sequence). CDR3 residues: CASSQDPIDRGNEQFF. In DNA form, the CDR3 reads TGTGCCAGCAGCCAAGATCCAATCGACAGGGGCAATGAGCAGTTCTTC.

The chain joins TRBV5-4 to TRBJ1-1, with 8 bases lining up with TRBD1. The CDR3 has 16 residues. V lost 3 bases to trimming and J lost 1 base; unmatched junction nucleotides: 8. In germline, CDR1 is SGHNT, CDR2 YYREEE (reference sequence). This chain's CDR3 is CASSYSQGTGNTEAFF. The CDR3, as DNA: TGTGCCAGCAGCTACTCTCAAGGGACAGGGAACACTGAAGCTTTCTTT.

The DNA for the CDR3 is TGTGCCAGCAGTGAATTAGGGACTAGGGGCTACGAGCAGTACTTC. Translating it yields CASSELGTRGYEQYF. V gene TRBV6-1 combines with J gene TRBJ2-7; 8 bases line up with TRBD2. The CDR3 consists of 15 residues. CDR1 is MNHNS, CDR2 SASEGT, per germline. V dropped 2 bases and J dropped 3; count of bases not matched to a gene: 6.

The chain couples TRBV9 to TRBJ2-7, with 9 bases lining up with TRBD2. CDR1 and CDR2 from the germline V gene are SGDLS and YYNGEE. The ends lost 4 bases at V and 6 bases at J; junction bases unmatched: 11. The CDR3 spans 15 residues. CDR3 sequence: CASSPRGSGSVEQYF. CDR3 DNA: TGTGCCAGCAGCCCCCGGGGTAGCGGGAGCGTCGAGCAGTACTTC.

CDR3: CASSPFSGANVLTF. CDR3 in DNA: TGTGCCAGCAGCCCCTTTTCGGGGGCCAACGTCCTGACTTTC. This chain uses TRBV5-4 with TRBJ2-6; no clear D. This CDR3 is 14 amino acids long. V was trimmed by 4 bases and J by 4 bases, leaving 9 bases between them. The germline gives CDR1 SGHNT, CDR2 YYREEE (reference sequence).

The rearrangement joins TRBV5-1 to TRBJ2-7; 10 bases align to TRBD2. This CDR3 region has 16 residues. With 2 bases clipped from V and 0 bases from J, the junction kept 5 bases outside the gene matches. Germline V gene lookup returns CDR1 SGHRS and CDR2 YFSETQ. Here the CDR3 DNA reads TGCGCCAGCAGCTTCCGGACTAGCGGATTCTCCTACGAGCAGTACTTC. Protein product: CASSFRTSGFSYEQYF.

The rearrangement links TRBV18 to TRBJ2-1; 8 nucleotides agree with TRBD1. The CDR3 length is 17 residues. Losses at the gene ends were 2 bases for V and 0 bases for J; bases not matched to a gene: 6. CDR1 and CDR2 (germline): KGHSH, LQKENI. CDR3 protein: CASSPGTGGFSYNEQFF. In DNA form, the CDR3 reads TGTGCCAGCTCACCAGGTACAGGGGGTTTCTCCTACAATGAGCAGTTCTTC.

The chain links TRBV18 to TRBJ2-3; TRBD1 matches 9 bases. This CDR3 spans 15 amino acids. Germline V lookup: CDR1 KGHSH, CDR2 LQKENI. After removal of 4 bases from V and 5 bases from J, the junction contained 7 bases not matched to a gene. This chain's CDR3 is CASSRTGGAGDTQYF. The CDR3 DNA follows: TGTGCCAGCTCACGAACAGGGGGCGCAGGAGATACGCAGTATTTT.

This chain connects TRBV18 to TRBJ2-3; 9 nucleotides line up with TRBD2. V lost 2 bases, J lost 3 bases, and 6 bases stayed unmatched. The CDR3 spans 16 residues. CDR1 is KGHSH and CDR2 is LQKENI in the germline V gene. The CDR3 region has the DNA TGTGCCAGCTCACCAACAGCGGGAGGAGGAACAGATACGCAGTATTTT. Translation gives CASSPTAGGGTDTQYF. The variable domain in full, completed from reference TRBV18 and TRBJ2-3, reads NAGVMQNPRHLVRRRGQEARLRCSPMKGHSHVYWYRQLPEEGLKFMVYLQKENIIDESGMPKERFSAEFPKEGPSILRIQQVVRGDSAAYFCASSPTAGGGTDTQYFGPGTRLTVL.

CDR3 residues: CASRATGTGGYEQYF. CDR3 in DNA: TGTGCCAGCAGGGCTACCGGGACAGGGGGTTACGAGCAGTACTTC. The chain has TRBV27 and TRBJ2-7, with 11 bases matching TRBD1. V dropped 6 bases and J dropped 4; count of bases not matched to a gene: 8. The V gene's germline CDR1 is MNHEY and CDR2 SMNVEV (reference sequence). This CDR3 spans 15 amino acids.

V usage is TRBV28 and J usage is TRBJ2-3, with 7 bases identical to TRBD2. The CDR3 totals 16 residues. CDR1 is MDHEN and CDR2 is SYDVKM in the germline V gene. The V segment lost 6 bases and the J segment 1 base; nucleotides outside the gene matches: 10. CDR3 nucleotide sequence: TGTGCCAGCAGCTCGATGGGGGGAGGGGGCACAGATACGCAGTATTTT. It translates to CASSSMGGGGTDTQYF. Based on the CDR3 plus reference TRBV28 and TRBJ2-3, the full variable domain is DVKVTQSSRYLVKRTGEKVFLECVQDMDHENMFWYRQDPGLGLRLIYFSYDVKMKEKGDIPEGYSVSREKKERFSLILESASTNQTSMYLCASSSMGGGGTDTQYFGPGTRLTVL.

The V and J genes are TRBV7-2 and TRBJ1-6; 7 nucleotides line up with TRBD1. V lost 1 base to trimming and J lost 10 bases; unmatched junction nucleotides: 10. The germline V gene has CDR1 SGHTA and CDR2 FQGNSA. The CDR3 totals 16 residues. CDR3 residues: CASSLVGTGVGSPLHF. The CDR3 region has the DNA TGTGCCAGCAGCTTAGTTGGAACAGGGGTGGGCTCACCCCTCCACTTT.

This clone was counted between two and nine times. The chain recombines TRBV28 with TRBJ2-7; 11 positions match TRBD2. The V and J ends lost 3 bases and 0 bases, in that order; junction bases with no gene match: 10. CDR3 size: 18 residues. The V gene's germline CDR1 is MDHEN and CDR2 SYDVKM. The CDR3 nucleotides read TGTGCCAGCAGTTTGCGCTCCGGACTAGCGGGCCCCTCCTACGAGCAGTACTTC. It encodes CASSLRSGLAGPSYEQYF.

The CDR3 protein is CASSERTGRETQYF. The CDR3, as DNA: TGTGCCAGCAGTGAACGGACAGGAAGGGAGACCCAGTACTTC. This chain joins TRBV2 and TRBJ2-5; 7 bases map to TRBD1. V trimming: 2 bases; J trimming: 5 bases; junction bases outside the gene matches: 5. Germline assignment: CDR1 SNHLY and CDR2 FYNNEI. The CDR3 has 14 residues. Supplemented by reference TRBV2 and TRBJ2-5, the full variable domain reads EPEVTQTPSHQVTQMGQEVILRCVPISNHLYFYWYRQILGQKVEFLVSFYNNEISEKSEIFDDQFSVERPDGSNFTLKIRSTKLEDSAMYFCASSERTGRETQYFGPGTRLLVL.

The chain has TRBV6-4 and TRBJ1-1, with a tentative D call TRBD1 (5 bases). Germline V gene data show CDR1 as MRHNA and CDR2 as SNTAGT. This CDR3 region has 13 residues. Trimming took off 3 bases at V and 5 bases at J, with 10 bases between the two ends. In DNA form, the CDR3 reads TGTGCCAGCAGTGAAGGTGCAGGGACTGAAGCTTTCTTT. Translated, it gives CASSEGAGTEAFF.

The chain is built from TRBV28 and TRBJ2-3; possibly TRBD2 for D (6 bases). The V gene lost 7 bases and the J gene lost 0 bases, with 14 bases spanning the gap. CDR1 is MDHEN and CDR2 is SYDVKM in the germline V gene. The CDR3 is 15 amino acids. CDR3 bases: TGTGCCAGCAACCCGTTAGCGGCTAGCACAGATACGCAGTATTTT. Translated: CASNPLAASTDTQYF.

The chain is built from TRBV4-1 and TRBJ2-4; maybe TRBD2 (5 bases). Trimming cost V 4 bases and J 1 base, with 14 bases left between them. CDR1 is MGHRA, CDR2 YSYEKL, per germline. The CDR3 has 16 amino acids. CDR3: CASSPNPGSAKNIQYF. Here the CDR3 DNA reads TGCGCCAGCAGCCCCAATCCGGGGTCGGCCAAAAACATTCAGTACTTC.

The chain recombines TRBV19 with TRBJ2-7; no reliable D call. V gave up 5 bases and J gave up 0 bases, with 11 bases separating them. Germline V gene sequence: CDR1 LNHDA, CDR2 SQIVND (reference sequence). The CDR3 is 14 amino acids. The DNA for the CDR3 is TGTGCCAGTAGTGCACGGAGCGCCTCCTACGAGCAGTACTTC. Encoded protein: CASSARSASYEQYF.

V usage is TRBV30 and J usage is TRBJ1-5; D call uncertain. CDR3 size: 15 residues. The germline V gene has CDR1 GTSNPN and CDR2 SVGIG (reference sequence). Between the trimmed V and J ends, which lost 6 bases and 0 bases, there was a span of 15 bases. As DNA, the CDR3 is TGTGCCTGTTACCCAGGCGCCGCTAGCAATCAGCCCCAGCATTTT. Its translation: CACYPGAASNQPQHF.

The CDR3 sequence: CASRAGQGNTGELFF. The DNA of the CDR3 is TGTGCCAGCCGGGCCGGGCAGGGAAACACCGGGGAGCTGTTTTTT. The gene calls are TRBV5-4 and TRBJ2-2, with D possibly being TRBD1 (5 bases). The CDR3 loop spans 15 amino acids. Germline V gene lookup returns CDR1 SGHNT and CDR2 YYREEE (reference sequence). Deletions cut 7 bases from V and 2 bases from J, with 15 bases between.

The chain is built from TRBV19 and TRBJ2-7, with TRBD2 identical over 13 bases. The CDR3 consists of 15 residues. Germline V gives CDR1 LNHDA, CDR2 SQIVND (reference sequence). V gave up 4 bases and J gave up 4 bases; unmatched junction bases: 4. The CDR3 sequence: CASSRGLAGEYEQYF. For the CDR3, the DNA is TGTGCCAGTAGTAGAGGACTAGCGGGAGAGTACGAGCAGTACTTC.

CDR3 sequence (DNA): TGTGCCAGCTCACCTCCTCGGGAACCCTACGAGCAGTACTTC. It specifies CASSPPREPYEQYF. This sequence joins TRBV18 and TRBJ2-7, with D perhaps matching TRBD2 (5 bases). The CDR3 is made up of 14 amino acids. The V end lost 3 bases, the J end lost 2 bases, and 11 bases lay between the germline ends. The V gene's germline CDR1 is KGHSH and CDR2 LQKENI.